This T cell receptor (beta chain) derives from a study of T cells in Graves' hyperthyroidism and ophthalmopathy (dated by TCRdb to the late 2010s). A note on the overall study: TCR V-J signatures able to tell the groups apart were searched for in a discovery cohort of approximately 95 patients, of whom under 45 had Graves' ophthalmopathy and around 58 had stable Graves' hyperthyroidism. For training and testing, the 100 or so patients in the discovery cohort were randomly divided in a 7:3 ratio. Prospective prediction of ophthalmopathy was tested in an independent validation cohort consisting of some 18 hyperthyroidism patients and some 16 patients who later progressed to ophthalmopathy. In about 6 Graves' hyperthyroidism patients, the study also compared T-cell repertoires from thyroid tissue with T-cell repertoires from blood. The paper reports TCR Vbeta CDR3 sequencing of more than 120 peripheral blood samples: some 44 ophthalmopathy, 75 to 80 hyperthyroidism and some 17 progressor patients. After blood sampling, hyperthyroidism patients were treated with methimazole at a starting dose of 30 mg daily, and ophthalmopathy patients were treated with high-dose intravenous methylprednisolone. The full study reports these points: In validation, the model predicted progression to ophthalmopathy with approximately 71% sensitivity and around 72% specificity, a median of roughly seven months before onset. In cross-validation, a model built on a 13 V-J signature told ophthalmopathy apart from stable hyperthyroidism with 85% to 90% sensitivity and roughly 83% specificity, and in testing the same model reached 80%/75%. Sample size was not statistically predetermined, and investigators were not blinded to group allocation. Most expanded thyroid clonotypes (frequency above 0.001) were also detected in blood, a finding suggesting that blood repertoires may reflect thyroid immune responses.

The germline V and J ends show losses of 4 bases and 1 base respectively, and no gene match explains 4 bases of the junction. Including the terminal cysteine and phenylalanine, the CDR3 comprises 15 residues. Only the CDR3 DNA stays, 45 bases, in frame from base 1. The germline V gene provides CDR1 SGHVS and CDR2 FQNEAQ. Stable Graves' hyperthyroidism was defined as the absence of progression to ophthalmopathy over 18 months of follow-up. Hyperthyroidism patients were newly diagnosed, had a disease duration of under 2 months, and were aged 18 to 65 years. The study excluded patients with uncontrolled infections, other autoimmune diseases, pregnancy or lactation. Diagnoses were based on clinical symptoms, serum thyroxine and TRAb, thyroid ultrasound and orbital computed tomography. Trizol reagent was used to extract total RNA, and RNA quality was then checked on an Agilent 2100 Bioanalyzer. The TCR beta CDR3 regions were amplified from RNA transcripts. A first-round RT-PCR of the TCR CDR3 used the HTBI primer set with the Qiagen OneStep RT-PCR kit. Libraries were constructed in a second round of multiplex PCR, after which size selection and purification were performed. Sequencing of the libraries was done on an Illumina HiSeq2000 using paired-end 100 bp reads. For the original study's pipeline: Raw data were processed with SOAPnuke, discarding reads with adapters, uncalled bases, mean Phred below 15, or no exact constant-primer or identifier match. High-quality paired reads were merged using COPE v1.2.5, and each unique nucleotide sequence was defined as a clonotype. MiTCR v1.1 was used to align clonotypes to the IMGT TRBV, TRBD and TRBJ reference segments. The analysis included only V-J combinations with a frequency above 0.0001, which together covered approximately 99% of the repertoires. A TCS score was defined as the ratio of F50 (clonal expansion) to E x V (chaos), with BLOSUM62-based TCRdist applied between CDR3 peptides within each V-J. Welch's t-statistics and random forest reduced roughly 500 V-J features to 13, which were used in a naive Bayes classifier (R e1071). TCRdb's own reprocessing of the public reads used fastp at Q25 and MiXCR and kept productive beta chains. Entries are consolidated by CDR3 protein sequence, retaining the most common genes and DNA. The V and J calls come from TCRdb's annotation, not from the publication. The sample table shows 600,000 or so distinct CDR3 sequences, and about 45% are seen once. Nearly 8.5% of the sample belongs to the ten largest clones.

The sample holds many counts of this clonotype. This clone's antigen is unknown. The record has no base qualities; no much larger clone is one base away. This clonotype was obtained from a young woman with Graves' hyperthyroidism. Donor details come from another sample of the same person, matched by shared clones. The chain is assembled from TRBV7-8 and TRBJ1-5, and 7 junction bases match TRBD1. The sample was peripheral blood or thyroid tissue (not recorded which). The sequence in DNA is TGTGCCAGCAGCTGGACAGGTATGAGCAATCAGCCCCAGCATTTT. This encodes CASSWTGMSNQPQHF. When the CDR3 is completed using the reference TRBV7-8 and TRBJ1-5 genes on either side, the full variable domain is GAGVSQSPRYKVAKRGQDVALRCDPISGHVSLFWYQQALGQGPEFLTYFQNEAQLDKSGLPSDRFFAERPEGSVSTLKIQRTQQEDSAVYLCASSWTGMSNQPQHFGDGTRLSIL.